These 11 T cell receptor beta chains were sequenced from one sample in a study of CD8+ T cells in alopecia areata. Extraction of RNA preceded its reverse transcription into cDNA, which served as the sequencing template. The protocol was immunoSEQ multiplex PCR, while the TCRdb copy is restricted to in-frame clones and leaves out a portion. This table holds more than 200,000 clones, roughly 69% found once. The sample in question was CD4+ T cells sorted from blood, obtained at week 0. The receptors here all came from a human donor with alopecia areata.

CDR3 residues: CASRKTGGYGYTF. Here the CDR3 DNA reads TGTGCCAGCAGAAAAACCGGAGGCTATGGCTACACCTTC. The gene calls are TRBV27 and TRBJ1-2; D unresolved. The CDR3 is 13 residues long. CDR1 MNHEY and CDR2 SMNVEV come from the germline V gene (reference sequence). The V gene lost 6 bases and the J gene lost 4 bases, with 12 bases spanning the gap.

The chain joins TRBV29-1 to TRBJ2-3; 11 bases align to TRBD1. Germline V CDR1 and CDR2: SQVTM, ANQGSEA. The CDR3 extends over 16 amino acids. The V gene end was trimmed by 8 bases and the J gene end by 1 base; junction bases not matched to a gene: 11. The CDR3 reads CSLVGGTGGGTDTQYF. DNA for the CDR3: TGCAGCCTAGTCGGCGGGACAGGGGGAGGCACAGATACGCAGTATTTT.

There are a few counts of this clone. The chain uses TRBV6-5 and TRBJ1-4; 9 bases line up with TRBD1. The CDR3 covers 14 residues. Per the germline V gene, CDR1 is MNHEY and CDR2 is SVGAGI. Trimming cost V 5 bases and J 10 bases; bases outside gene matches: 8. In DNA form, the CDR3 reads TGTGCCAGCAGTAGATCGGGACAGGGCTCAAAACTGTTTTTT. This translates into CASSRSGQGSKLFF.

There are a few counts of this clone. In DNA form, the CDR3 reads TGCAGCGTTGGGACGGCCACCCTGGGTGACCAGCATTTT. This sequence encodes CSVGTATLGDQHF. The chain links TRBV29-1 to TRBJ1-5; D is unclear. The germline CDR1 and CDR2 sequences are SQVTM and ANQGSEA. The CDR3 contains 13 residues. With 4 bases removed from V and 12 bases from J, the gap between germline ends came to 19 bases.

J is TRBJ1-2 and V is TRBV25-1; D remains unclear. Germline V CDR1 and CDR2: MGHDK, SYGVNS. V was clipped by 3 bases and J by 4 bases, with 3 bases between them. The CDR3 has 11 amino acids. As DNA, the CDR3 is TGTGCCAGCAGTGACTTCTATGGCTACACCTTC. Translated: CASSDFYGYTF.

The rearrangement uses TRBV30 and TRBJ2-3; weak D call: TRBD2 (5 bases). V shed 2 bases and J shed 5 bases, with 11 bases lying between them. Germline loops: CDR1 GTSNPN, CDR2 SVGIG (reference sequence). The CDR3 spans 13 residues. Here the CDR3 DNA reads TGTGCCTGGAGTACCCTAGCACGAGATACGCAGTATTTT. Its protein product is CAWSTLARDTQYF.

The V call is TRBV4-2, the J call TRBJ2-1, with D perhaps matching TRBD1 (6 bases). CDR1 is LGHNA, CDR2 YNFKEQ, per germline. This CDR3 has 15 amino acids. Trimming took off 0 bases at V and 7 bases at J, with 13 bases between the two ends. The CDR3 bases are TGTGCCAGCAGCCAAGAAGGGACAACTACTAATGAGCAGTTCTTC. Its translation is CASSQEGTTTNEQFF.

Comments on this clone: This specimen includes other DNA sequences encoding the same CDR3. This chain connects TRBV2 to TRBJ2-1, with D unclear. Trimming removed 7 bases at V and 1 base at J, with 2 bases between. The CDR3 is 11 amino acids. Germline assignment: CDR1 SNHLY and CDR2 FYNNEI. The CDR3 spells CASISYNEQFF. The CDR3 bases are TGTGCCAGCATATCCTACAATGAGCAGTTCTTC. Filled out from reference TRBV2 and TRBJ2-1, the complete variable domain reads EPEVTQTPSHQVTQMGQEVILRCVPISNHLYFYWYRQILGQKVEFLVSFYNNEISEKSEIFDDQFSVERPDGSNFTLKIRSTKLEDSAMYFCASISYNEQFFGPGTRLTVL.

V is TRBV27 and J is TRBJ2-5; unclear D gene. V was shortened by 4 bases and J by 2 bases, with 11 bases between the two germline ends. Germline-derived CDR1 and CDR2 are MNHEY and SMNVEV (reference sequence). The CDR3 has 14 amino acids. CDR3 coding DNA: TGTGCCAGCAGTTCAAGGGCGACTCAAGAGACCCAGTACTTC. This sequence encodes CASSSRATQETQYF.

The rearrangement uses TRBV30 and TRBJ2-4; D perhaps matches TRBD2 (5 bases). CDR3 length equals 13 residues. The V and J ends lost 4 bases and 8 bases respectively, with 15 bases between them. Germline V lookup: CDR1 GTSNPN, CDR2 SVGIG (reference sequence). The CDR3 spells CAWKVLFSDIQYF. CDR3 nucleotides: TGTGCCTGGAAGGTCCTATTTAGCGACATTCAGTACTTC.

The J gene is TRBJ1-2, the V gene TRBV5-4, with TRBD1 matching over 8 bases. Germline-derived CDR1 and CDR2 are SGHNT and YYREEE (reference sequence). CDR3 length: 14 amino acids. The V segment lost 4 bases and the J segment 6 bases; nucleotides outside the gene matches: 8. CDR3 loop: CASSLIGQGDGYTF. CDR3 DNA: TGTGCCAGCAGCCTGATAGGACAGGGAGATGGCTACACCTTC.